This T cell receptor beta chain appears in the sequencing data of a study of T-cell memory formation after mild COVID-19. General observations from the study: The CD4+ clones that contracted clustered mainly within CM and EM, and the CD8+ clones concentrated in EMRA. A balance of CD4 and CD8 characterized clones contracting day 15 to 85, whereas later expanders leaned CD4+.

This clonotype has ten or more counts. Its specificity is unknown. TCRdb reprocessed the 5' RACE reads via MiXCR and lists one record per CDR3 protein. This table has over 9,500 distinct CDR3 sequences, roughly 15% appearing once. Losses at the gene ends were 4 bases for V and 4 bases for J; bases not matched to a gene: 9. Germline assignment: CDR1 LGHNA and CDR2 YSLEER. This CDR3 is 15 amino acids long. The source material was PBMCs or a T cell subset sorted from them (not recorded which). The receptor was derived from a man between 18 and 29 years old who had mild COVID-19 (a few samples of this study predate the infection). Cell type and time point are not known. V is TRBV4-3 and J is TRBJ2-7; 8 nucleotides align to TRBD1. CDR3 region: CASSLWTGHGYEQYF. CDR3 DNA sequence: TGCGCCAGCAGCCTCTGGACAGGGCATGGATACGAGCAGTACTTC.